The rows below give T cell receptor beta chains drawn from one sample of a study of CD8 T cells in ankylosing spondylitis. TCRdb reprocessed the 5' RACE reads via MiXCR and lists one record per CDR3 protein. Here the sample spans 750,000 to 850,000 distinct CDR3 sequences, over 9.5% being singletons. Sequencing was done on a sample of blood, either unsorted or a sorted T cell fraction (not recorded which). Receptors were obtained from a male donor with ankylosing spondylitis. Both conserved end residues are part of each CDR3. D genes are given only for firm matches. Clone size, where shown, is once, few, many, or a class for clones that have expanded.

J gene | D gene | clone size | V gene | CDR3 DNA | CDR3 protein
TRBJ1-2 | - | few | TRBV7-8 | TGTGCCAGCAGCCCGATAGGGGGTGGGTATGGCTACACCTTC | CASSPIGGGYGYTF
TRBJ2-3 | - | - | TRBV11-3 | TGTGCCAGCAGCGAGGGTGGGGCAAACACAGATACGCAGTATTTT | CASSEGGANTDTQYF
TRBJ1-5 | - | - | TRBV28 | TGTGCCAGCAGTTTCCTCGGACGGAGGAGCAATCAGCCCCAGCATTTT | CASSFLGRRSNQPQHF
TRBJ2-2 | - | many | TRBV6-5 | TGTGCCAGCAGTTACTCTTTTGTTTCCGGGGAGCTGTTTTTT | CASSYSFVSGELFF
TRBJ1-6 | - | few | TRBV20-1 | TGCAGTGCTAGAGGAGCAGGGGCCGGGGCCTATTCACCCCTCCACTTT | CSARGAGAGAYSPLHF
TRBJ2-7 | - | - | TRBV27 | TGTGCCAGCAGCACAACCAGAGACGGAGGTTACGAGCAGTACTTC | CASSTTRDGGYEQYF
TRBJ1-1 | TRBD1 | - | TRBV4-2 | TGTGCCAGCAGCCGACAAATTACAGGGGATCCAGAAGCTTTCTTT | CASSRQITGDPEAFF
TRBJ1-2 | TRBD1 | few | TRBV6-5 | TGTGCCAGCAGTTACCGGGACAGGGGTGATGGCTACACCTTC | CASSYRDRGDGYTF
TRBJ2-7 | - | few | TRBV4-1 | TGCGCCAGCAGCCAATTGTCTCAAGGGTACGAGCAGTACTTC | CASSQLSQGYEQYF
TRBJ1-1 | - | - | TRBV7-9 | TGTGCCAGCAGCCCCGGGTTGGGGCGGAACACTGAAGCTTTCTTT | CASSPGLGRNTEAFF
TRBJ2-2 | TRBD2 | few | TRBV6-2/TRBV6-3 | TGTGCCAGCAACACGGGACTACCAAACACCGGGGAGCTGTTTTTT | CASNTGLPNTGELFF
TRBJ1-1 | - | few | TRBV10-3 | TGTGCCATCAGTGAGAGGGGGGCCGACACTGAAGCTTTCTTT | CAISERGADTEAFF
TRBJ1-5 | - | many | TRBV5-6 | TGTGCCAGCAGCTTGGGCCCGGACCAGCCCCAGCATTTT | CASSLGPDQPQHF
TRBJ2-7 | TRBD1 | few | TRBV20-1 | TGCAGTGCTAGATCTCCGACAGGGGGCTTTTACGAGCAGTACTTC | CSARSPTGGFYEQYF
TRBJ2-3 | TRBD2 | - | TRBV20-1 | TGCAGTGCTAGGCTTAGCGGGGGATCAGATACGCAGTATTTT | CSARLSGGSDTQYF
TRBJ2-7 | - | - | TRBV20-1 | TGCAGTGCTAGAGTCGGGGGCCCCTACGAGCAGTACTTC | CSARVGGPYEQYF
TRBJ1-3 | TRBD1 | few | TRBV10-3 | TGTGCCATCAGACAGGGACAGACTGGAAACACCATATATTTT | CAIRQGQTGNTIYF
TRBJ2-2 | TRBD2 | many | TRBV6-4 | TGTGCCAGCAGGCTATTAGCGGGAGAAACCGGGGAGCTGTTTTTT | CASRLLAGETGELFF
TRBJ2-3 | TRBD2 | many | TRBV18 | TGTGCCAGCTCACCAACCCCCGCTAGCGGGAGCACAGATACGCAGTATTTT | CASSPTPASGSTDTQYF
TRBJ2-1 | TRBD2 | - | TRBV6-4 | TGTGCCAGCAGTGACACTTTAGGCGGGAGGGCAGAGCAGTTCTTC | CASSDTLGGRAEQFF
TRBJ2-5 | TRBD1 | few | TRBV12-3/TRBV12-4 | TGTGCCAGCAGGGACAGGGGTAGGGAGACCCAGTACTTC | CASRDRGRETQYF
TRBJ1-1 | - | - | TRBV7-9 | TGTGCCAGCAGCCCGAGGACCCTTTTGGACACTGAAGCTTTCTTT | CASSPRTLLDTEAFF
TRBJ1-1 | TRBD1 | few | TRBV7-2 | TGTGCCAGCAGTCATCTTTGGGGACAGGGGAACACTGAAGCTTTCTTT | CASSHLWGQGNTEAFF
TRBJ2-2 | - | many | TRBV12-3/TRBV12-4 | TGTGCCAGCAGCCGGTTGACCGGGGAGCTGTTTTTT | CASSRLTGELFF
TRBJ2-7 | TRBD1 | few | TRBV5-1 | TGCGCCAGCAGCCGGGACAGGGTAACGGACGAGCAGTACTTC | CASSRDRVTDEQYF
TRBJ2-7 | - | few | TRBV6-5 | TGTGCCAGCAGTGACCACTACGAGCAGTACTTC | CASSDHYEQYF
TRBJ1-3 | TRBD1 | once | TRBV6-4 | TGTGCCAGCATTCCACAGGGGGCGCCTGGAAACACCATATATTTT | CASIPQGAPGNTIYF
TRBJ2-7 | - | - | TRBV6-2/TRBV6-3 | TGTGCCAGCAGCCCGGACAGCTGGGACCACGAGCAGTACTTC | CASSPDSWDHEQYF
TRBJ2-1 | TRBD2 | - | TRBV11-2 | TGTGCCAGCAGCTTAGACACCGGACTAGCGGGAGGGTACAATGAGCAGTTCTTC | CASSLDTGLAGGYNEQFF
TRBJ1-2 | TRBD1 | - | TRBV5-1 | TGCGCCAGCGGACAGGGGGCGCTTGACTATGGCTACACCTTC | CASGQGALDYGYTF
TRBJ2-7 | TRBD2 | few | TRBV28 | TGTGCCAGCAACTGGCGGGGGACCTACGAGCAGTACTTC | CASNWRGTYEQYF
TRBJ2-3 | TRBD2 | once | TRBV5-1 | TGCGCCAGCAGCCCCTCGCGGGGGGGAATGAATACGCAGTATTTT | CASSPSRGGMNTQYF
TRBJ1-5 | - | - | TRBV7-9 | TGTGCCAGCAGCCGATACGGGGGTTTCGATCAGCCCCAGCATTTT | CASSRYGGFDQPQHF
TRBJ2-2 | - | few | TRBV28 | TGTGCCAGCAGAACGACCGGGGAGCTGTTTTTT | CASRTTGELFF
TRBJ2-1 | - | - | TRBV6-5 | TGTGCCAGCAGTTACGGCAGGGTAAGCTCCTACAATGAGCAGTTCTTC | CASSYGRVSSYNEQFF
TRBJ2-3 | - | once | TRBV5-1 | TGCGCCAGCAGCTTGGCCATCACATCTAACACAGATACGCAGTATTTT | CASSLAITSNTDTQYF
TRBJ2-3 | - | few | TRBV11-2 | TGTGCCAGCAGCTTAGTTCGAGGGTCGGGCGATACGCAGTATTTT | CASSLVRGSGDTQYF
TRBJ1-1 | - | few | TRBV7-2 | TGTGCCAGCAGCTTATTGTATTCGAACACTGAAGCTTTCTTT | CASSLLYSNTEAFF
TRBJ2-5 | - | - | TRBV4-2 | TGTACCAGCAGCCAAGGACTGGAAGAGACCCAGTACTTC | CTSSQGLEETQYF
TRBJ2-2 | - | few | TRBV5-6 | TGTGCCAGCAGCCTCCCGGACATCGGCACCGGGGAGCTGTTTTTT | CASSLPDIGTGELFF
TRBJ1-2 | TRBD1 | - | TRBV7-8 | TGTGCCAGCAGCTTAGCGGGACAGGGGGGGTATGGCTACACCTTC | CASSLAGQGGYGYTF
TRBJ2-5 | - | many | TRBV3-1 | TGTGCCAGCAGCCGTGGACTCAACCAAGAGACCCAGTACTTC | CASSRGLNQETQYF
TRBJ2-7 | - | few | TRBV12-3/TRBV12-4 | TGTGCCAGCAGTTTAGGCCCAGCGGGCGCCTACGAGCAGTACTTC | CASSLGPAGAYEQYF
TRBJ2-1 | - | few | TRBV4-3 | TGCGCCAGCAGTCGGACTACTCCGACCTCCTACAATGAGCAGTTCTTC | CASSRTTPTSYNEQFF
TRBJ2-3 | TRBD1 | many | TRBV29-1 | TGCAGCGTTGTTCGGGACAGCGGCACAGATACGCAGTATTTT | CSVVRDSGTDTQYF
TRBJ1-1 | - | few | TRBV10-3 | TGTGCCTCCAGGGGTGATTTGAACACTGAAGCTTTCTTT | CASRGDLNTEAFF
TRBJ2-1 | TRBD2 | - | TRBV7-2 | TGTGCCAGCAGCTTCTGGGGGGGGAACTCCTACAATGAGCAGTTCTTC | CASSFWGGNSYNEQFF
TRBJ2-1 | - | few | TRBV4-3 | TGCGCCAGCAGCCAAGTAGCTCGTCCCTACAATGAGCAGTTCTTC | CASSQVARPYNEQFF
TRBJ2-1 | - | - | TRBV20-1 | TGCAGTGCTAGAGTGGACGGTCGAAGCTCCTACAATGAGCAGTTCTTC | CSARVDGRSSYNEQFF
TRBJ2-5 | - | - | TRBV7-8 | TGTGCCAGCGGAACATATAGACGTTACCAAGAGACCCAGTACTTC | CASGTYRRYQETQYF
TRBJ2-3 | TRBD2 | many | TRBV29-1 | TGCAGCGTTTGGGGGGGGATAGGGGATACGCAGTATTTT | CSVWGGIGDTQYF
TRBJ1-1 | - | many | TRBV29-1 | TGCAGCGCTGGGTGGAACACTGAAGCTTTCTTT | CSAGWNTEAFF
TRBJ2-7 | TRBD2 | many | TRBV20-1 | TGCAGTGCTGCTAGCGGGGCCAGCTCCTACGAGCAGTACTTC | CSAASGASSYEQYF
TRBJ2-3 | TRBD2 | many | TRBV20-1 | TGCAGTGCTGAGTCTAGCGGGAGCCGGAGCACAGATACGCAGTATTTT | CSAESSGSRSTDTQYF
TRBJ2-1 | TRBD1 | few | TRBV7-3 | TGTGCCAGCAGCTCCCCGGGACAGTTCTACAATGAGCAGTTCTTC | CASSSPGQFYNEQFF
TRBJ1-5 | TRBD1 | many | TRBV7-2 | TGTGCCAGCAGCTCCACAGGGGGGGAGGGTCAGCCCCAGCATTTT | CASSSTGGEGQPQHF
TRBJ1-5 | - | - | TRBV5-1 | TGCGCCAGCAGCCCAGACTCAAGACATCAGCCCCAGCATTTT | CASSPDSRHQPQHF
TRBJ2-3 | TRBD2 | few | TRBV20-1 | TGCAGTGCTAGAGATATGGGACTAGCGGGAGGGCCAATCACAGATACGCAGTATTTT | CSARDMGLAGGPITDTQYF
TRBJ2-7 | - | few | TRBV7-9 | TGTGCCAGCAGCTCATGGGCTCTCTACGAGCAGTACTTC | CASSSWALYEQYF
TRBJ1-5 | TRBD1 | - | TRBV6-2/TRBV6-3 | TGTGCCAGCAGTTCAGGACAGGGCCATCAGCCCCAGCATTTT | CASSSGQGHQPQHF